A selection of T cell receptor beta chains follows, all from one sample in a study of blood T cell repertoires in COVID-19. The assay was immunoSEQ multiplex PCR, and TCRdb's table has in-frame clones only and misses some. The table has around 300,000 clones, approximately 90% seen once. The specimen sequenced was peripheral blood. The origin of the receptors is a woman in her twenties or thirties with COVID-19, enrolled during active disease. Each CDR3 is given with its conserved first and last residue. Size is omitted from some rows. Given values are once, few, many or a class for expanded clones.

abundance | j_gene | v_gene | CDR3aa
- | TRBJ1-4 | TRBV4-3 | CASSQARGSFEKLFF
once | TRBJ1-1 | TRBV7-2 | CASSKRTVGTEAFF
- | TRBJ2-6 | TRBV27 | CASSFLGNVLTF
few | TRBJ2-1 | TRBV27 | CASSLSAAGGFLDEQFF
- | TRBJ1-2 | TRBV6-5 | CASSPEQGVYGYTF
- | TRBJ2-7 | TRBV9 | CASSVVNSGIDEQYF
- | TRBJ2-7 | TRBV27 | CASSPGLAGTYEQYF
- | TRBJ2-7 | TRBV5-8 | CASSLLLLGHEQYF
- | TRBJ2-1 | TRBV28 | CASSFGTSGSYYNEQFF
- | TRBJ2-1 | TRBV7-9 | CASSRFRGEAIHEQFF
- | TRBJ2-7 | TRBV19 | CASRLQGGNEQYF
- | TRBJ2-1 | TRBV30 | CAWRLTRTEQFF
- | TRBJ1-2 | TRBV5-4 | CASSLAGGANYGYTF
- | TRBJ1-2 | TRBV29-1 | CSVEDRQGNGYTF
- | TRBJ2-2 | TRBV7-7 | CASSWGANTGELFF
- | TRBJ1-1 | TRBV30 | CAWSVLVTRTSRSGAFF
- | TRBJ2-5 | TRBV5-1 | CASSLDLQETQYF
- | TRBJ1-2 | TRBV4-1 | CATAPLTGAISGYTF
- | TRBJ2-7 | TRBV28 | CASSSRWSGSSYEQYF
- | TRBJ2-1 | TRBV12-5 | CASGLGAGLYNEQFF
- | TRBJ1-1 | TRBV28 | CASSLAGERTEAFF
- | TRBJ2-5 | TRBV7-9 | CASSLGGSRGGTQYF